This TCR beta chain emerged from a study of technical replicates of blood from several donors. TCRdb's copy holds only in-frame clones and misses some; the assay was immunoSEQ multiplex PCR. The sample lists just over 15,000 clones; approximately 83% were seen once. This clone has just one count. This CDR3 spans 16 amino acids. From germline, CDR1 is SGHRS and CDR2 YFSETQ. With 4 bases clipped from V and 0 bases from J, the junction kept 9 bases outside the gene matches. This receptor was identified in a human donor in good health. V and J are TRBV5-1 and TRBJ2-7, with TRBD1 matching over 8 bases. Sequencing input: PBMCs. CDR3 protein: CASSETGDGSSYEQYF. The CDR3 DNA follows: TGCGCCAGCAGCGAGACAGGGGACGGCAGCTCCTACGAGCAGTACTTC.